The clone carrying this T cell receptor (beta chain) was counted at least ten times. The antigen is undetermined. TCRdb fed the 5' RACE reads into MiXCR, producing one record per CDR3 protein. The data hold over 110,000 distinct CDR3 sequences, with about 7.7% observed a single time. This record comes from a study of T cells after yellow fever vaccination. Across the whole study: Where fractions had low cell numbers, libraries were prepared from them with the SMART-Seq v4 Ultra Low Input RNA kit. Study-level findings and limits: Contaminating bulk clonotypes could be abundant in FACS-sorted repertoires. The booster saw the reappearance of most primary-vaccination clones (roughly 95% CD4, about 90% CD8).

This TCR was sampled from a man aged 25-45 years who received the YFV17D yellow fever vaccine. Sequencing was performed on CD4+ T cells sorted from PBMCs, taken 5 days after the yellow fever booster vaccination.

The CDR3 coding sequence is TGCAGTGCTAGAGATCCCGGGACAGGGTTTTACGAGCAGTACTTC. This gives the protein CSARDPGTGFYEQYF. The V gene is TRBV20-1, the J gene TRBJ2-7; TRBD1 matches at 9 bases. The CDR3 consists of 15 residues. Germline CDR1 reads DFQATT; CDR2 reads SNEGSKA (reference sequence). J was trimmed by 4 bases and V by 0 bases; bases with no gene match: 7.